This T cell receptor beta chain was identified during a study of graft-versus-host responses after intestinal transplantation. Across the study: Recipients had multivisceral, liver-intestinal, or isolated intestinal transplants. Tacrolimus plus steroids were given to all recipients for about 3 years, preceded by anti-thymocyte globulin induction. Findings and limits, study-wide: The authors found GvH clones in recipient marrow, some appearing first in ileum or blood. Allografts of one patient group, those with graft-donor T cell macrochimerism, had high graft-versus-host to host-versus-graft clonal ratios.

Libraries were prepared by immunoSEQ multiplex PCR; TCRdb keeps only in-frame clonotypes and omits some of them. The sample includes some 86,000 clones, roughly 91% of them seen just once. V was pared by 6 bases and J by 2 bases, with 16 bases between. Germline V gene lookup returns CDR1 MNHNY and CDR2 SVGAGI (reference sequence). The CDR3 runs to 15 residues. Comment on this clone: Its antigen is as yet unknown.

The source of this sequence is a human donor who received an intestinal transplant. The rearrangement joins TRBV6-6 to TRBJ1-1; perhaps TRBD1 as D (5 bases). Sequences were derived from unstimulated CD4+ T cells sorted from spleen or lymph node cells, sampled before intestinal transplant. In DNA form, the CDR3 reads TGTGCCAGCAGACCCGCCAGCGGGGCTAACACTGAAGCTTTCTTT. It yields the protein CASRPASGANTEAFF.